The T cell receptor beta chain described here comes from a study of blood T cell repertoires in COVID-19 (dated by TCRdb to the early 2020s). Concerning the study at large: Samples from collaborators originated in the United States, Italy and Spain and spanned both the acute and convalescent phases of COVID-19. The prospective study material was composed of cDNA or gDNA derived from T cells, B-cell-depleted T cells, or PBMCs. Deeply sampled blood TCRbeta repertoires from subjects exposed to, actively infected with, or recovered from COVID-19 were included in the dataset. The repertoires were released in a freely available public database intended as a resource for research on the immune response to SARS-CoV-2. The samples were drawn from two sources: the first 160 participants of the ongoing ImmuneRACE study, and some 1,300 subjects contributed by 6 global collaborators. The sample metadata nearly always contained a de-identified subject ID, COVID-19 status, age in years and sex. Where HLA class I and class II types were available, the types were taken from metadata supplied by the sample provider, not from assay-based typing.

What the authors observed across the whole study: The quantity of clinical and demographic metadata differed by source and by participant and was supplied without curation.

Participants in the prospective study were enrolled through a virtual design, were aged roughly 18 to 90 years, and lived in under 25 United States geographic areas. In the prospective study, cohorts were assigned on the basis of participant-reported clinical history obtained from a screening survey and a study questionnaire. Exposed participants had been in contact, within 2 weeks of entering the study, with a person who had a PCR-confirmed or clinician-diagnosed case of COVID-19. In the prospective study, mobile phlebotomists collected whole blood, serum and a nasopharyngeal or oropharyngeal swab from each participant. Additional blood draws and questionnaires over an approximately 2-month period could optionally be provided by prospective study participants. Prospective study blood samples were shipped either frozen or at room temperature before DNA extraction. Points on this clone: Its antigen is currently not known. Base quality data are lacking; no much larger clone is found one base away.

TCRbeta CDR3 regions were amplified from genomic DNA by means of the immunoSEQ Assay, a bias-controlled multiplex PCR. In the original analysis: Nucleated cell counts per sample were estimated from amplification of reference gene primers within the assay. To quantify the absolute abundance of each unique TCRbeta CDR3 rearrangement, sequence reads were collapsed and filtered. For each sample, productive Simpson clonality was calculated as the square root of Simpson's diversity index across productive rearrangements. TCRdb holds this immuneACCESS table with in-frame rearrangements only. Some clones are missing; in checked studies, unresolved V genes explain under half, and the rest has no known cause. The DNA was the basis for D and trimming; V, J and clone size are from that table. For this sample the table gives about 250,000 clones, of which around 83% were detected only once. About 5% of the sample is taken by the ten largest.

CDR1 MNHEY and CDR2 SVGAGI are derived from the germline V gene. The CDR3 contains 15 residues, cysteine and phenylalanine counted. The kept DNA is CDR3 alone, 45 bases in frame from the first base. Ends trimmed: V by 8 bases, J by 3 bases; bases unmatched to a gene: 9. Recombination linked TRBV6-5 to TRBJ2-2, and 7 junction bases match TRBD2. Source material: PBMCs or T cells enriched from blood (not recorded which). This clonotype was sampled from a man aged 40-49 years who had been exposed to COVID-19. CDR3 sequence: CASRTSSGYTGELFF. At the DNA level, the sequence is TGTGCCAGCCGTACCTCTAGCGGCTACACCGGGGAGCTGTTTTTT.